The 4 T cell receptor beta chains presented below share a single source sample, sequenced in a study of graft-versus-host responses after intestinal transplantation. Assay used: immunoSEQ multiplex PCR; TCRdb lists only in-frame clones, some missing. This table has 95,000 to 110,000 clones, approximately 94% appearing once. No cognate antigen is known for these TCRs. The material sequenced was unstimulated CD8+ T cells sorted from spleen or lymph node cells, taken before intestinal transplant. These receptors came from a human donor who received an intestinal transplant.

The rearrangement uses TRBV9 and TRBJ2-6; D may be TRBD1 or TRBD2 (7 bases each). CDR1 is SGDLS and CDR2 is YYNGEE in the germline V gene. The CDR3 runs 19 residues. The V end was cut by 0 bases, the J end by 2 bases, with 18 bases between. CDR3 in DNA: TGTGCCAGCAGCGTAGTCTGGGGGGAGGGGGCCACTGGGGCCAACGTCCTGACTTTC. Its translation is CASSVVWGEGATGANVLTF.

This clone was seen just once. This chain connects TRBV5-1 to TRBJ1-1; TRBD1 matches at 8 bases. J was trimmed by 7 bases and V by 4 bases; bases with no gene match: 12. In germline, CDR1 is SGHRS, CDR2 YFSETQ. The CDR3 consists of 15 residues. The CDR3 coding sequence is TGCGCCAGCAGCGATCAACAGGGGGATGGAGTTGAAGCTTTCTTT. This gives the protein CASSDQQGDGVEAFF.

The V and J genes are TRBV5-1 and TRBJ2-7, with a weak D call TRBD2 (6 bases). Trimming left V 3 bases short and J 3 bases short, with 7 bases between. This CDR3 comprises 12 residues. Germline V lookup: CDR1 SGHRS, CDR2 YFSETQ. CDR3 loop: CASSSGDYEQYF. The CDR3 bases are TGCGCCAGCAGCTCGGGGGACTACGAGCAGTACTTC.

The chain is built from TRBV7-9 and TRBJ1-3; D not certain. The CDR3 extends over 13 amino acids. V shed 5 bases and J shed 4 bases, with 9 bases lying between them. Germline-derived CDR1 and CDR2 are SEHNR and FQNEAQ (reference sequence). CDR3 residues: CASSPPGGNTIYF. CDR3 bases: TGTGCCAGCAGCCCCCCGGGGGGAAACACCATATATTTT.